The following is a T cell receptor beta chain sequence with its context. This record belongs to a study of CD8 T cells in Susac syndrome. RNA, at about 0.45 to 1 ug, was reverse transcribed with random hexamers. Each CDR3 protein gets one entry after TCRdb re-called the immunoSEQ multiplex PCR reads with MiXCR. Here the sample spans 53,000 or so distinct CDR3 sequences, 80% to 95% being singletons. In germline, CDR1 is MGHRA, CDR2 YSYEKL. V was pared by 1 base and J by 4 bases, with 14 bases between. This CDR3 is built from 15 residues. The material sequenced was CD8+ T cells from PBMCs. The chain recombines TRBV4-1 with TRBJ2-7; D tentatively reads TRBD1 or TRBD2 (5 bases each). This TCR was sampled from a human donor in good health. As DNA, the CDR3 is TGCGCCAGCAGCCAAGCCCCGGGGCAGCGTTACGAGCAGTACTTC. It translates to CASSQAPGQRYEQYF.